This TCR beta chain was sequenced during a study of blood T cell repertoires in COVID-19. Study details: Samples taken during acute and convalescent COVID-19 were collected in the United States, Italy and Spain. The analysed material was cDNA or gDNA that came from T cells, B-cell-depleted T cells, or PBMCs.

Original processing methods: Reference gene primers were amplified, and this amplification served to estimate nucleated cell counts. Sequencing was performed with immunoSEQ multiplex PCR; in TCRdb, only in-frame clones are kept and a portion is missing. That table gives V, J and clone size, and the DNA gave D and trimming. Of hundreds of thousands of clones in the sample, more than 75% are singletons; the top ten hold 4.4%. This TCR came from a man aged 45 to 65 with acute or convalescent COVID-19. Sequencing used peripheral blood.

The CDR3 protein is CASTPGTGVWGYTF. CDR3 DNA sequence: TGTGCCAGCACCCCCGGGACAGGCGTTTGGGGCTACACCTTC. V usage is TRBV2 and J usage is TRBJ1-2; 8 nucleotides match TRBD1. Trimming took 7 bases from V and 8 from J; bases not matched to a gene: 12. This CDR3 comprises 14 residues. The germline V gene has CDR1 SNHLY and CDR2 FYNNEI.